The following is a TCR beta chain sequence with its context. Its antigen is not identified. This sample is drawn from a study of T cell repertoires in cytomegalovirus infection. Findings and limits, study-wide: Summed public TCR beta family frequency identified CMV carriers bearing the relevant HLA.

The CDR3 is 13 residues long. V lost 0 bases, J lost 5 bases, and 6 bases lay in between. Germline CDR1 reads SGDLS; CDR2 reads YYNGEE. Each CDR3 protein is one row after TCRdb ran MiXCR on the reads. Seen here are about 130,000 distinct CDR3 sequences, over 30% observed once, and the top ten hold 58%. This chain connects TRBV9 to TRBJ2-1; D may correspond to TRBD1 or TRBD2 (5 bases each). The TCR sequence derives from a human donor in good health (CMV status not recorded). Some clones in this sample may be carry-over from other donors' samples. Source: CD8+ T cells from cultured PBMCs, taken from culture after CMV antigen stimulation. CDR3 sequence reads: CASSVGGNNEQFF. The CDR3 nucleotides read TGTGCCAGCAGCGTAGGGGGGAACAATGAGCAGTTCTTC.